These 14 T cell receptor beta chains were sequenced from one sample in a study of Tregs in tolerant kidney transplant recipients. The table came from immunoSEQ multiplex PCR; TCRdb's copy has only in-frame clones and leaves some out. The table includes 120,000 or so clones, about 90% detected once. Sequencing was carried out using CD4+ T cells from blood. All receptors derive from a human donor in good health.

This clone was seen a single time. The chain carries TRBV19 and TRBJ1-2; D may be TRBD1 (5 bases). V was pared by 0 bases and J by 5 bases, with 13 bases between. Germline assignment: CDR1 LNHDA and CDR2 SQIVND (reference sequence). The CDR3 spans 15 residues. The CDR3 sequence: CASSIDSTQGYGYTF. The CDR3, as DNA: TGTGCCAGTAGTATAGATTCCACCCAGGGTTATGGCTACACCTTC.

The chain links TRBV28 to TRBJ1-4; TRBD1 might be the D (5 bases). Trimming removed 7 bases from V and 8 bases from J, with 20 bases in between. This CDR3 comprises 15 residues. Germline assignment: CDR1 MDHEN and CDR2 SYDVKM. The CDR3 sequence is CASTTTGYRAEKLFF. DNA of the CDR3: TGTGCCAGCACTACAACAGGATACAGAGCGGAAAAACTGTTTTTT. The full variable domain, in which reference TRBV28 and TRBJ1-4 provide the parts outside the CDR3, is DVKVTQSSRYLVKRTGEKVFLECVQDMDHENMFWYRQDPGLGLRLIYFSYDVKMKEKGDIPEGYSVSREKKERFSLILESASTNQTSMYLCASTTTGYRAEKLFFGSGTQLSVL.

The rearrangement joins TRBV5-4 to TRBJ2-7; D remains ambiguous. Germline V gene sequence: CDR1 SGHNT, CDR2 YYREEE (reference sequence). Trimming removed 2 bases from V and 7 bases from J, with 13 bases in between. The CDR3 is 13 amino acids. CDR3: CASSLSAPREQYF. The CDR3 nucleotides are TGTGCCAGCAGCTTATCAGCCCCCCGGGAGCAGTACTTC.

CDR3 bases: TGTGCTAGTGTGGGGGGAGGCACAGATACGCAGTATTTT. Translation: CASVGGGTDTQYF. The V and J genes are TRBV12-5 and TRBJ2-3; possible D gene TRBD2, 6 bases. Germline CDR1 reads LGHNT; CDR2 reads FRNRAP. This CDR3 has 13 amino acids. The ends were cut back, 7 bases at V and 1 base at J, with 9 bases in the middle.

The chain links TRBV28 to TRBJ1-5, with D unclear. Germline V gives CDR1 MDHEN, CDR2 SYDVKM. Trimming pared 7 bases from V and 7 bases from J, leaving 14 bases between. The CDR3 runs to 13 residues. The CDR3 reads CASTRPLAQPQHF. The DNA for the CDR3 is TGTGCCAGCACAAGGCCATTGGCCCAGCCCCAGCATTTT.

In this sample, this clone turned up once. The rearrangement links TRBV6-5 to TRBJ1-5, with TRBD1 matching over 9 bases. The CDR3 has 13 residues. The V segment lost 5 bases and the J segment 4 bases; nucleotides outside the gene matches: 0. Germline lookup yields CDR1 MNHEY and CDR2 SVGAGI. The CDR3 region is CASSGTGNQPQHF. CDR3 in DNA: TGTGCCAGCAGTGGGACAGGGAATCAGCCCCAGCATTTT.

The CDR3 is CASSYGGTGANVLTF. As DNA, the CDR3 is TGTGCCAGCAGCTACGGGGGGACCGGGGCCAACGTCCTGACTTTC. This chain links TRBV27 with TRBJ2-6; 7 positions match TRBD2. Germline CDR1 and CDR2: MNHEY and SMNVEV (reference sequence). Trimming took 6 bases from V and 4 from J; bases not matched to a gene: 6. The CDR3 runs 15 residues. The full variable domain, completed using reference TRBV27 and TRBJ2-6, is EAQVTQNPRYLITVTGKKLTVTCSQNMNHEYMSWYRQDPGLGLRQIYYSMNVEVTDKGDVPEGYKVSRKEKRNFPLILESPSPNQTSLYFCASSYGGTGANVLTFGAGSRLTVL.

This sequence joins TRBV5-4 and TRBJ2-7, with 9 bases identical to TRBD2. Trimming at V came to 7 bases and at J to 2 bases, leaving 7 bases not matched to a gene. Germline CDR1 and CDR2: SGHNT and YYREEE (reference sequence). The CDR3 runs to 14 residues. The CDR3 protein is CASHRLADAYEQYF. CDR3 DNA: TGTGCCAGCCACAGACTAGCGGATGCCTACGAGCAGTACTTC.

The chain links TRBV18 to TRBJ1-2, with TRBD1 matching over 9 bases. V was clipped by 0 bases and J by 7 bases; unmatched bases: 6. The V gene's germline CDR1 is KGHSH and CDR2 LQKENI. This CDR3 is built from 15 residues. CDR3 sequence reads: CASSPPLQGASGYTF. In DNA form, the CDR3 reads TGTGCCAGCTCACCACCGTTACAGGGGGCGTCTGGCTACACCTTC.

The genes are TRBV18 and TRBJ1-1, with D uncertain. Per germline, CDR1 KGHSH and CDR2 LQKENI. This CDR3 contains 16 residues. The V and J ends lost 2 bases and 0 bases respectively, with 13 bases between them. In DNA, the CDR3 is TGTGCCAGCTCACCATGGCCGATTACCATGAACACTGAAGCTTTCTTT. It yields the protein CASSPWPITMNTEAFF. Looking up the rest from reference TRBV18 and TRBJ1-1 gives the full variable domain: NAGVMQNPRHLVRRRGQEARLRCSPMKGHSHVYWYRQLPEEGLKFMVYLQKENIIDESGMPKERFSAEFPKEGPSILRIQQVVRGDSAAYFCASSPWPITMNTEAFFGQGTRLTVV.

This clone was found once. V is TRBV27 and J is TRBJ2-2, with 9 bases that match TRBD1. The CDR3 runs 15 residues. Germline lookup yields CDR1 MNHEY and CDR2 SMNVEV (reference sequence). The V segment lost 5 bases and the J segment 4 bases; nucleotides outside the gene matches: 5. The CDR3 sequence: CASSLIQGATGELFF. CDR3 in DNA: TGTGCCAGCAGTCTGATACAGGGGGCCACCGGGGAGCTGTTTTTT.

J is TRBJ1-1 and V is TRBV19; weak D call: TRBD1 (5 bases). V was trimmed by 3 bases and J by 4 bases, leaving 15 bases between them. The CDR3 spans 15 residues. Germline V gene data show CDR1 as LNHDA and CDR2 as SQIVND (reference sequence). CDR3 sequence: CASSIKRSGITEAFF. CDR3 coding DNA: TGTGCCAGTAGTATTAAGAGGTCAGGGATCACTGAAGCTTTCTTT.

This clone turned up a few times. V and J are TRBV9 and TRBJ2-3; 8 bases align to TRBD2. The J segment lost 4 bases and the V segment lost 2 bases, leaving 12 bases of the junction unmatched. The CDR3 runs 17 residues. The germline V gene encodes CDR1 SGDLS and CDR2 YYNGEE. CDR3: CASSVISGVTPPDTQYF. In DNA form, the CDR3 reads TGTGCCAGCAGCGTGATTAGCGGGGTAACCCCGCCAGATACGCAGTATTTT.

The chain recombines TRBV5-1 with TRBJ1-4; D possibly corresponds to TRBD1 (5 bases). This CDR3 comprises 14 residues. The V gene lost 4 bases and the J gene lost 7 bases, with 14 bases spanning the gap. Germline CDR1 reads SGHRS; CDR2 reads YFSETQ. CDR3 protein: CASSIGVGVEKLFF. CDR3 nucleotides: TGCGCCAGCAGCATCGGAGTAGGGGTTGAAAAACTGTTTTTT.